Listed below are T cell receptor beta chains from one sample, sequenced in a study of cytomegalovirus exposure and HLA in healthy donors. Profiling relied on immunoSEQ multiplex PCR, and the TCRdb table lists in-frame clones only, not all of them. The sample holds some 170,000 clones, 55% to 75% seen once. Material for sequencing was PBMCs. All receptors derive from a human donor in good health. Each CDR3 is given with its conserved first and last residue. Each record gives: clone size, V gene, J gene, D gene, CDR3 DNA, CDR3 protein. D genes are given only for firm matches. For some rows the clone size is stated as once, few or many, or as a class when expanded; others skip it.

size: .; V: TRBV6-6; J: TRBJ2-7; D: .; DNA: TGTGCCAGCAGTTACACGGGAGACTACGAGCAGTACTTC; CDR3: CASSYTGDYEQYF
size: .; V: TRBV7-2; J: TRBJ1-1; D: .; DNA: TGTGCCAGCACCCTCTACCGGGACACTGAAGCTTTCTTT; CDR3: CASTLYRDTEAFF
size: .; V: TRBV27; J: TRBJ2-7; D: TRBD1; DNA: TGTGCCAGCAGTTTGCGAGGGACAGGGGGCTCCTACGAGCAGTACTTC; CDR3: CASSLRGTGGSYEQYF
size: .; V: TRBV5-3; J: TRBJ1-4; D: TRBD1; DNA: TGTGCCAGAAGCTTGCGTAGAGGACAGGGAGCAACTAATGAAAAACTGTTTTTT; CDR3: CARSLRRGQGATNEKLFF
size: .; V: TRBV5-1; J: TRBJ2-7; D: TRBD1; DNA: TGCGCCAGCAGCAGGGAGGGGACAGGGGCTTTCTACGAGCAGTACTTC; CDR3: CASSREGTGAFYEQYF
size: few; V: TRBV7-9; J: TRBJ2-3; D: TRBD2; DNA: TGTGCCAGCAGCTTAGAAAGCGGGGGGACCACAGATACGCAGTATTTT; CDR3: CASSLESGGTTDTQYF
size: once; V: TRBV19; J: TRBJ2-5; D: TRBD2; DNA: TGTGCCAGTACCCTAGCGGGGCGACAAGAGACCCAGTACTTC; CDR3: CASTLAGRQETQYF
size: .; V: TRBV12-5; J: TRBJ1-2; D: .; DNA: TGTGCTAGTGCCAGACAGGTTAACTATGGCTACACCTTC; CDR3: CASARQVNYGYTF
size: few; V: TRBV6-6; J: TRBJ2-5; D: TRBD2; DNA: TGTGCCAGCAGTTACGAAGGGACTACCCAAGAGACCCAGTACTTC; CDR3: CASSYEGTTQETQYF
size: .; V: TRBV9; J: TRBJ2-7; D: .; DNA: TGTGCCAGCAGCGTAGGCGGGGCGACCTACGAGCAGTACTTC; CDR3: CASSVGGATYEQYF
size: .; V: TRBV5-5; J: TRBJ1-4; D: TRBD1; DNA: TGTGCCAGCAGCTTGGGAGGGGGACAGGGAGTAAAACTGTTTTTT; CDR3: CASSLGGGQGVKLFF
size: once; V: TRBV27; J: TRBJ2-7; D: .; DNA: TGTGCCAGCAGACTAGGACAGCGGACCTACGAGCAGTACTTC; CDR3: CASRLGQRTYEQYF
size: .; V: TRBV28; J: TRBJ1-4; D: TRBD1; DNA: TGTGCCAGCAGCGAACTTACAGGGGGCAGGGATGAAAAACTGTTTTTT; CDR3: CASSELTGGRDEKLFF
size: .; V: TRBV4-1; J: TRBJ2-2; D: .; DNA: TGCGCCAGCAGCCAAGCCTATGAGGCGGGGGAGCTGTTTTTT; CDR3: CASSQAYEAGELFF
size: few; V: TRBV6-5; J: TRBJ2-7; D: .; DNA: TGTGCCAGCAGTTACTCGTCGGGGAGCTCCTACGAGCAGTACTTC; CDR3: CASSYSSGSSYEQYF
size: .; V: TRBV19; J: TRBJ2-6; D: .; DNA: TGTGCCAGTAGTACCCCCAGGGGCATTTTCTCTGGGGCCAACGTCCTGACTTTC; CDR3: CASSTPRGIFSGANVLTF
size: .; V: TRBV5-6; J: TRBJ1-2; D: .; DNA: TGTGCCAGCAGACCCAGGTTCGATTTGGGCTACACCTTC; CDR3: CASRPRFDLGYTF
size: .; V: TRBV7-3; J: TRBJ2-7; D: TRBD1; DNA: TGTGCCAGCAGCTTAAATACAGGGGCCTACGAGCAGTACTTC; CDR3: CASSLNTGAYEQYF
size: .; V: TRBV10-3; J: TRBJ1-4; D: TRBD1; DNA: TGTGCCATCAGTTCTTCCGGGACAGGGAGCGAAAAACTGTTTTTT; CDR3: CAISSSGTGSEKLFF
size: few; V: TRBV5-4; J: TRBJ1-1; D: TRBD1; DNA: TGTGCCAGCAGCTTGGGGACACAGGGGGCTGAAGCTTTCTTT; CDR3: CASSLGTQGAEAFF
size: few; V: TRBV12-5; J: TRBJ1-5; D: TRBD1; DNA: TGTGCTAGTGGTTTGCGACAGGGGAACAATCAGCCCCAGCATTTT; CDR3: CASGLRQGNNQPQHF
size: .; V: TRBV19; J: TRBJ2-5; D: TRBD1; DNA: TGTGCCAGTAGTATGGGACAGATAGAGACCCAGTACTTC; CDR3: CASSMGQIETQYF
size: .; V: TRBV9; J: TRBJ2-1; D: TRBD2; DNA: TGTGCCAGCAGCCCCCGCTGGGGGGGCTCCTACAATGAGCAGTTCTTC; CDR3: CASSPRWGGSYNEQFF
size: .; V: TRBV19; J: TRBJ1-1; D: .; DNA: TGTGCCAGTAGTATTAATATCGGGTGGACTGAAGCTTTCTTT; CDR3: CASSINIGWTEAFF
size: .; V: TRBV5-4; J: TRBJ2-3; D: TRBD2; DNA: TGTGCCAGCAGCCAGGGACTAAGCACAGATACGCAGTATTTT; CDR3: CASSQGLSTDTQYF
size: .; V: TRBV28; J: TRBJ1-2; D: TRBD1; DNA: TGTGCCAGCAGTCAAGGACAGGGGGCGGTCTATGGCTACACCTTC; CDR3: CASSQGQGAVYGYTF
size: few; V: TRBV7-2; J: TRBJ1-2; D: TRBD1; DNA: TGTGCCAGCAGCGGCAGGGGGCTGAGAGGCTACACCTTC; CDR3: CASSGRGLRGYTF
size: .; V: TRBV5-1; J: TRBJ1-1; D: TRBD1; DNA: TGCGCCAGCAGCCCGGGACAGACAAGGGATGAAGCTTTCTTT; CDR3: CASSPGQTRDEAFF
size: many; V: TRBV2; J: TRBJ2-3; D: .; DNA: TGTGCCGGGGGCAGCACAGATACGCAGTATTTT; CDR3: CAGGSTDTQYF
size: .; V: TRBV5-6; J: TRBJ2-7; D: TRBD2; DNA: TGTGCCAGCAGCGGCTGGACTAGCCAGTACCGCGAGCAGTACTTC; CDR3: CASSGWTSQYREQYF
size: .; V: TRBV7-2; J: TRBJ2-7; D: .; DNA: TGTGCCAGCAGCTTAGAGGGTTTGGGGCCCTACGAGCAGTACTTC; CDR3: CASSLEGLGPYEQYF
size: .; V: TRBV29-1; J: TRBJ1-3; D: .; DNA: TGCAGCGTTGTGTCGGGGGCTGGAAACACCATATATTTT; CDR3: CSVVSGAGNTIYF
size: .; V: TRBV7-2; J: TRBJ2-5; D: .; DNA: TGTGCCAGCAGCCTAGAGGTGGGCAGGGGACGAGAGACCCAGTACTTC; CDR3: CASSLEVGRGRETQYF
size: once; V: TRBV6-6; J: TRBJ2-3; D: TRBD2; DNA: TGTGCCAGCACCGATAGCGGGGATAGCACAGATACGCAGTATTTT; CDR3: CASTDSGDSTDTQYF
size: .; V: TRBV6-4; J: TRBJ2-2; D: TRBD1; DNA: TGTGCCAGCAGTAGAGACAGGGCTGGCACCGGGGAGCTGTTTTTT; CDR3: CASSRDRAGTGELFF
size: .; V: TRBV5-1; J: TRBJ1-6; D: .; DNA: TGCGCCAGCAGCTTGTCGGGGGACCTCCACTTT; CDR3: CASSLSGDLHF
size: .; V: TRBV7-9; J: TRBJ1-2; D: .; DNA: TGTGCCAGCAGCTCTAGCGGGGTTAACTATGGCTACACCTTC; CDR3: CASSSSGVNYGYTF
size: once; V: TRBV5-6; J: TRBJ1-2; D: .; DNA: TGTGCCAGCAGCTTTGCGGGGCAAGGGCACTATGGCTACACCTTC; CDR3: CASSFAGQGHYGYTF
size: .; V: TRBV5-6; J: TRBJ2-5; D: TRBD2; DNA: TGTGCCAGCAGCATACGACTAGCGGGGATCCTAGAGACCCAGTACTTC; CDR3: CASSIRLAGILETQYF
size: .; V: TRBV28; J: TRBJ1-2; D: TRBD1; DNA: TGTGCCAGCAGCTGGGACAGTTCTCGAGGCTACACCTTC; CDR3: CASSWDSSRGYTF
size: once; V: TRBV30; J: TRBJ2-7; D: TRBD1; DNA: TGTGCCTGGGGCCGGGACAGGGGATCCTACGAGCAGTACTTC; CDR3: CAWGRDRGSYEQYF
size: .; V: TRBV18; J: TRBJ2-5; D: .; DNA: TGTGCCAGCTCACCAAAGCTGGAAGAGACCCAGTACTTC; CDR3: CASSPKLEETQYF
size: .; V: TRBV2; J: TRBJ2-1; D: TRBD2; DNA: TGTGCCAGCTGGACTAGCGGCAATGAGCAGTTCTTC; CDR3: CASWTSGNEQFF
size: .; V: TRBV9; J: TRBJ2-7; D: TRBD2; DNA: TGTGCCAGCAGCCCCCGACTGGGGGCGGGGGGGCTCCCTAGCTCCCACGAGCAGTACTTC; CDR3: CASSPRLGAGGLPSSHEQYF
size: .; V: TRBV11-2; J: TRBJ2-6; D: .; DNA: TGTGCCAGCAGCTACCCGGCAGGGCCGAGCTCTGGGGCCAACGTCCTGACTTTC; CDR3: CASSYPAGPSSGANVLTF
size: .; V: TRBV2; J: TRBJ1-2; D: .; DNA: TGTGCCAGCAGTCTACCTCGGAGCTATGGCTACACCTTC; CDR3: CASSLPRSYGYTF
size: .; V: TRBV4-3; J: TRBJ1-5; D: .; DNA: TGCGCCAGCAGCCATTACAGTCGGGACTGCAATCAGCCCCAGCATTTT; CDR3: CASSHYSRDCNQPQHF
size: few; V: TRBV30; J: TRBJ1-6; D: TRBD1; DNA: TGTGCCTGGGGGGGACAGAACTCCTATAATTCACCCCTCCACTTT; CDR3: CAWGGQNSYNSPLHF
size: .; V: TRBV19; J: TRBJ2-1; D: TRBD1; DNA: TGTGCCAGTAGGCGACAGGGCAATGAGCAGTTCTTC; CDR3: CASRRQGNEQFF
size: .; V: TRBV10-2; J: TRBJ1-6; D: .; DNA: TGCGCCAGCAGTGAATCTCGTCCCGACAGTTCACCCCTCCACTTT; CDR3: CASSESRPDSSPLHF
size: .; V: TRBV18; J: TRBJ1-5; D: .; DNA: TGTGCCAGCTCACAAGACAGCAGCAATCAGCCCCAGCATTTT; CDR3: CASSQDSSNQPQHF
size: .; V: TRBV7-9; J: TRBJ1-1; D: TRBD1; DNA: TGTGCCAGCAGCCCCTGGACAGGCCACACTGAAGCTTTCTTT; CDR3: CASSPWTGHTEAFF